Only one count was recorded for the clone carrying this T cell receptor (beta chain). Germline V CDR1 and CDR2: SGHRS, YFSETQ. The CDR3 runs 14 residues. Trimming removed 2 bases at V and 5 bases at J, with 11 bases between. This sample stems from a study of T cell changes during pregnancy in multiple sclerosis. Assay: immunoSEQ multiplex PCR; the TCRdb copy retains only in-frame clones and omits some. The sample lists approximately 53,000 clones; around nine tenths were seen once. This chain uses TRBV5-1 with TRBJ2-1; the D gene is possibly TRBD1 (5 bases). Specimen: CD4+ T cells from peripheral blood mononuclear cells, collected before pregnancy. This sequence originates from a female donor with multiple sclerosis, enrolled in a pregnancy study. For the CDR3, the DNA is TGCGCCAGCAGCTTTAGAGACAGAAACAATGAGCAGTTCTTC. Translating gives CASSFRDRNNEQFF.